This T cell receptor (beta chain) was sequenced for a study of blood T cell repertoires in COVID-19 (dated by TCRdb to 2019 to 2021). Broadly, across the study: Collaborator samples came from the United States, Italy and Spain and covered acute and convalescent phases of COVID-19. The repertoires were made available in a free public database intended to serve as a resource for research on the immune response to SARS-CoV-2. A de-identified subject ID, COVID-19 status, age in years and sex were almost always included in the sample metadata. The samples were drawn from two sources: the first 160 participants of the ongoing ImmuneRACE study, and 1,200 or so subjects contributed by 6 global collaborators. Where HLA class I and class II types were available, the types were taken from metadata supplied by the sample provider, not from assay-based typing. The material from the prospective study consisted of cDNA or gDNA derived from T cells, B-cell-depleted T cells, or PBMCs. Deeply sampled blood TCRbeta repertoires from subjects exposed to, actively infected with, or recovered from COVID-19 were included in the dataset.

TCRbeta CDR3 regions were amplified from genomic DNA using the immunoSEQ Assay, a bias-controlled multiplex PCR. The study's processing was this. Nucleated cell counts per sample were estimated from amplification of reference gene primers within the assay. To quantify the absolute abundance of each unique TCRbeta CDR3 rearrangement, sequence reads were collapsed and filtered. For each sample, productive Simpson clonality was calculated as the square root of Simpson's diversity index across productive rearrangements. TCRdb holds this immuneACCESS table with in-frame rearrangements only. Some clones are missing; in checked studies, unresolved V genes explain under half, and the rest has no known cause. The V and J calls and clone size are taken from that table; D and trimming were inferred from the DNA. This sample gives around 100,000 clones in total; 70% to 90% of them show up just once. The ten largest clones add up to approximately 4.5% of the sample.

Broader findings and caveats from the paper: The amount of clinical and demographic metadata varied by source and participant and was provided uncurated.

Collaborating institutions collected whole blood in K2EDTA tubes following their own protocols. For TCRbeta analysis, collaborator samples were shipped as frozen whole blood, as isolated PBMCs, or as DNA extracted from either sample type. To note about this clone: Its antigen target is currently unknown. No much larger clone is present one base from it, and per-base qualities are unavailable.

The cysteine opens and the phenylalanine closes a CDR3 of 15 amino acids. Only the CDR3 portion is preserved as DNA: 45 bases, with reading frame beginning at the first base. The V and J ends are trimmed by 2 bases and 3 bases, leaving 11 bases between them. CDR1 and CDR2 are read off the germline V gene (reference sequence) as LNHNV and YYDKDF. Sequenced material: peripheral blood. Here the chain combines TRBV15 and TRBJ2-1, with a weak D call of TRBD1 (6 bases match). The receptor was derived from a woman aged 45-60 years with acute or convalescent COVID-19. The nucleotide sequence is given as TGTGCCACCAGCAGACTCACGGACAGCTACAATGAGCAGTTCTTC. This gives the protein CATSRLTDSYNEQFF.